A single sample is the source of the 32 T cell receptor beta chains below, sequenced in a study of OX40 agonist ivuxolimab in advanced cancers. The method was immunoSEQ multiplex PCR; TCRdb's version includes in-frame clones alone and lacks a portion of them. The sample includes over 75,000 clones, around 85% of them seen just once. The source material was CD4+ or CD8+ T cells sorted from blood, sampled in a trial of the OX40 agonist ivuxolimab. These receptors all come from an adult with an advanced solid tumor such as melanoma, head and neck, liver or kidney cancer.

The J gene is TRBJ2-3, the V gene TRBV5-1, with D uncertain. The length of the CDR3 is 12 residues. CDR1 is SGHRS and CDR2 is YFSETQ in the germline V gene. V lost 4 bases and J lost 11, with 14 bases in between. Here the CDR3 reads CASSLVEAVQYF. The CDR3, as DNA: TGCGCCAGCAGCCTGGTAGAGGCAGTGCAGTATTTT.

This chain uses TRBV27 with TRBJ2-7; possibly TRBD2 for D (6 bases). V lost 3 bases to trimming and J lost 4 bases, with 16 bases between them. The CDR3 loop spans 15 amino acids. The germline gives CDR1 MNHEY, CDR2 SMNVEV (reference sequence). DNA of the CDR3: TGTGCCAGCAGTTTTAGGAGGGCCCCGGGGTACGAGCAGTACTTC. It codes for CASSFRRAPGYEQYF.

This clone was counted only a few times. The rearrangement joins TRBV2 to TRBJ1-1, with D unclear. V lost 7 bases and J 1 base, leaving 10 bases between the germline ends. Germline values: CDR1 SNHLY, CDR2 FYNNEI. This CDR3 region has 13 residues. The CDR3 DNA follows: TGTGCCAGCAACGCAGAGCCGAACACTGAAGCTTTCTTT. Its protein is CASNAEPNTEAFF.

CDR3 protein: CASSLWTSNTEAFF. The CDR3 DNA follows: TGTGCCAGCAGCTTATGGACTTCGAACACTGAAGCTTTCTTT. The chain recombines TRBV7-8 with TRBJ1-1; D is unresolved. V lost 2 bases, J lost 1 base, and 8 bases lay in between. Looked up from germline, CDR1 is SGHVS and CDR2 is FQNEAQ. This CDR3 has 14 amino acids. Variable domain in full (rest from reference TRBV7-8 and TRBJ1-1): GAGVSQSPRYKVAKRGQDVALRCDPISGHVSLFWYQQALGQGPEFLTYFQNEAQLDKSGLPSDRFFAERPEGSVSTLKIQRTQQEDSAVYLCASSLWTSNTEAFFGQGTRLTVV.

The chain combines TRBV27 with TRBJ2-1; the D gene is possibly TRBD2 (5 bases). The V end lost 5 bases, the J end lost 6 bases, and 17 bases lay between the germline ends. Germline CDR1 and CDR2: MNHEY and SMNVEV (reference sequence). The CDR3 sequence is 15 residues long. The CDR3 is CASSPGGRAPNEQFF. The CDR3 DNA follows: TGTGCCAGCAGTCCGGGTGGGCGGGCTCCCAATGAGCAGTTCTTC.

CDR3 coding DNA: TGTGCCAGCAGTCCGTCTTGGAGCTCCTACGAGCAGTACTTC. Its protein product is CASSPSWSSYEQYF. The chain uses TRBV27 and TRBJ2-7; no clear D gene. The V and J ends lost 5 bases and 0 bases respectively, with 11 bases between them. This CDR3 is 14 amino acids long. Germline lookup yields CDR1 MNHEY and CDR2 SMNVEV (reference sequence).

Here the CDR3 reads CASSLVVGRGTEAFF. The CDR3 region has the DNA TGCGCCAGCAGCTTGGTTGTTGGGCGCGGCACTGAAGCTTTCTTT. V is TRBV5-1 and J is TRBJ1-1; D uncertain. This CDR3 region has 15 residues. The V gene's germline CDR1 is SGHRS and CDR2 YFSETQ. The V and J ends lost 0 bases and 4 bases respectively, with 13 bases between them.

This chain joins TRBV11-1 and TRBJ2-1; 11 nucleotides align to TRBD2. With V trimmed by 6 bases and J by 7 bases, 8 bases remained unmatched. From germline, CDR1 is SGHAT and CDR2 FQDESV (reference sequence). The CDR3 consists of 15 residues. The DNA for the CDR3 is TGTGCCAGCAGTCCTAGCGGGGGGAGGTGGAATGAGCAGTTCTTC. Encoded protein: CASSPSGGRWNEQFF.

The rearrangement joins TRBV9 to TRBJ1-3; unclear D gene. This CDR3 is built from 16 residues. V lost 3 bases and J lost 2, with 15 bases in between. Germline CDR1 reads SGDLS; CDR2 reads YYNGEE. CDR3 loop: CASSEGRAWAGNTIYF. CDR3 DNA sequence: TGTGCCAGCAGCGAGGGTAGGGCTTGGGCTGGAAACACCATATATTTT.

The rearrangement joins TRBV6-1 to TRBJ1-5, with 9 bases that match TRBD1. The CDR3 extends over 12 amino acids. Germline CDR1 is MNHNS and CDR2 is SASEGT. Germline trimming cut 8 bases from V and 4 bases from J; bases unmatched to any gene: 0. CDR3 nucleotide sequence: TGTGCCAGCGGGACAGGGAATCAGCCCCAGCATTTT. Its translation: CASGTGNQPQHF.

This sequence joins TRBV10-3 and TRBJ2-1; 8 bases are a match to TRBD2. The CDR3 contains 17 residues. Germline V gives CDR1 ENHRY, CDR2 SYGVKD. Trimming cost V 2 bases and J 1 base; bases outside gene matches: 7. CDR3 sequence reads: CAISERSGRGSYNEQFF. The DNA for the CDR3 is TGTGCCATCAGTGAGCGGTCCGGGAGGGGTTCCTACAATGAGCAGTTCTTC.

V and J are TRBV9 and TRBJ2-1; D might be TRBD1 (5 bases). Trimming cost V 5 bases and J 7 bases, with 19 bases left between them. CDR1 and CDR2 (germline): SGDLS, YYNGEE. The CDR3 sequence is 15 residues long. The CDR3 DNA follows: TGTGCCAGCAGTGACCCGGTAGGGGCGGAGAATGAGCAGTTCTTC. It translates to CASSDPVGAENEQFF.

This sequence joins TRBV11-2 and TRBJ2-3; D unresolved. The CDR3 sequence is 11 residues long. Deletions cut 5 bases from V and 5 bases from J, with 5 bases between. CDR1 and CDR2 from the germline V gene are SGHAT and FQNNGV. The CDR3 DNA is TGTGCCAGCAGCCCAGGAGATACGCAGTATTTT. Its translation is CASSPGDTQYF.

The V gene is TRBV10-3, the J gene TRBJ2-5, with 12 positions matching TRBD2. V lost 6 bases to trimming and J lost 5 bases; unmatched junction nucleotides: 7. The germline CDR1 and CDR2 sequences are ENHRY and SYGVKD. This CDR3 has 15 amino acids. DNA for the CDR3: TGTGCCATCAGCCCCGGACTAGCGGGGAGTGAGACCCAGTACTTC. Its translation is CAISPGLAGSETQYF.

The chain joins TRBV6-5 to TRBJ2-5; 7 nucleotides line up with TRBD2. V was clipped by 0 bases and J by 0 bases; unmatched bases: 1. This CDR3 is 15 amino acids long. CDR1 is MNHEY and CDR2 is SVGAGI in the germline V gene. CDR3 region: CASSYSLANQETQYF. Written as DNA, the CDR3 is TGTGCCAGCAGTTACTCACTAGCGAACCAAGAGACCCAGTACTTC.

This chain joins TRBV5-4 and TRBJ2-7; D might be TRBD1 (6 bases). This CDR3 comprises 17 residues. The V and J ends lost 0 bases and 6 bases respectively, with 22 bases between them. CDR1 is SGHNT and CDR2 is YYREEE in the germline V gene (reference sequence). The CDR3 sequence is CASSLDRAAGAIGEQYF. The DNA of the CDR3 is TGTGCCAGCAGCTTGGATCGTGCGGCAGGGGCAATTGGCGAGCAGTACTTC.

The gene calls are TRBV5-1 and TRBJ2-1; D gene uncertain. CDR3 size: 14 residues. Trimming cost V 1 base and J 4 bases, with 9 bases left between them. The V gene's germline CDR1 is SGHRS and CDR2 YFSETQ. The CDR3 here is CASSLPLQYNEQFF. The CDR3 coding sequence is TGCGCCAGCAGCTTGCCCCTTCAGTACAATGAGCAGTTCTTC.

The V gene is TRBV7-9, the J gene TRBJ2-7, with D possibly matching TRBD2 (6 bases). The CDR3 has 14 amino acids. Germline V gene lookup returns CDR1 SEHNR and CDR2 FQNEAQ (reference sequence). V lost 1 base to trimming and J lost 3 bases, with 10 bases between them. The CDR3 coding sequence is TGTGCCAGCAGCTTAGGGGTGGGGGGCTACGAGCAGTACTTC. Translating it yields CASSLGVGGYEQYF.

This chain joins TRBV7-9 and TRBJ1-4; no clear D. The CDR3 spans 12 residues. V lost 4 bases, J lost 8 bases, and 8 bases lay in between. CDR1 is SEHNR, CDR2 FQNEAQ, per germline (reference sequence). CDR3: CASSYSGEKLFF. The CDR3 DNA sequence: TGTGCCAGCAGCTATTCCGGGGAAAAACTGTTTTTT.

The V gene is TRBV9, the J gene TRBJ2-1, with 10 nucleotides matching TRBD2. The germline gives CDR1 SGDLS, CDR2 YYNGEE. The CDR3 spans 14 residues. The junction had 4 bases not matched to a gene; V was cut back by 4 bases and J by 6 bases. CDR3 loop: CASSSLAGGNEQFF. In DNA, the CDR3 is TGTGCCAGCAGCTCTTTAGCGGGGGGCAATGAGCAGTTCTTC.

The chain is built from TRBV7-2 and TRBJ1-6; D not resolved. CDR3 length: 17 amino acids. CDR1 SGHTA and CDR2 FQGNSA come from the germline V gene. The V and J ends lost 5 bases and 3 bases respectively, with 17 bases between them. This chain's CDR3 is CASSPGPGGFYNSPLHF. Written as DNA, the CDR3 is TGTGCCAGCAGCCCCGGACCGGGAGGGTTCTATAATTCACCCCTCCACTTT. Complete variable domain (other parts from reference TRBV7-2 and TRBJ1-6): GAGVSQSPSNKVTEKGKDVELRCDPISGHTALYWYRQSLGQGLEFLIYFQGNSAPDKSGLPSDRFSAERTGGSVSTLTIQRTQQEDSAVYLCASSPGPGGFYNSPLHFGNGTRLTVT.

The chain has TRBV19 and TRBJ1-1; D ambiguous. Germline lookup yields CDR1 LNHDA and CDR2 SQIVND (reference sequence). V gave up 5 bases and J gave up 0 bases, with 7 bases separating them. CDR3 length equals 13 residues. CDR3 DNA sequence: TGTGCCAGTAGTCCGCAGGTGAACACTGAAGCTTTCTTT. Amino acids: CASSPQVNTEAFF.

The chain recombines TRBV4-1 with TRBJ2-7; D may match TRBD1 or TRBD2 (5 bases each). There are 16 residues in the CDR3. Per germline, CDR1 MGHRA and CDR2 YSYEKL. With 0 bases removed from V and 3 bases from J, the gap between germline ends came to 15 bases. CDR3 region: CASSQESQAGSYEQYF. The CDR3 DNA sequence: TGCGCCAGCAGCCAAGAATCTCAGGCAGGGAGCTACGAGCAGTACTTC.

The chain links TRBV30 to TRBJ1-5; tentatively, D is TRBD1 (6 bases). The CDR3 has 13 residues. V dropped 2 bases and J dropped 5 bases, with 10 bases sitting between them. The germline V gene has CDR1 GTSNPN and CDR2 SVGIG (reference sequence). The CDR3 protein is CAWSREGDQPQHF. CDR3 in DNA: TGTGCCTGGAGTCGAGAGGGGGATCAGCCCCAGCATTTT.

This sequence joins TRBV5-4 and TRBJ2-1; 8 positions agree with TRBD2. Germline V gene sequence: CDR1 SGHNT, CDR2 YYREEE (reference sequence). The CDR3 length is 15 residues. After removal of 0 bases from V and 5 bases from J, the junction contained 4 bases not matched to a gene. CDR3 sequence reads: CASSLGAGAHNEQFF. In nucleotides, the CDR3 is TGTGCCAGCAGCTTGGGAGCGGGAGCCCACAATGAGCAGTTCTTC.

The V gene is TRBV7-9, the J gene TRBJ2-1, with D perhaps matching TRBD1 (6 bases). This CDR3 has 14 amino acids. Trimming stripped 7 bases from V and 10 bases from J, with 20 bases between. Per the germline V gene, CDR1 is SEHNR and CDR2 is FQNEAQ (reference sequence). In DNA form, the CDR3 reads TGTGCCAGCAACCTGCCGGGCAGGGGAAGGGAGCAGTTCTTC. Protein product: CASNLPGRGREQFF.

The chain uses TRBV6-5 and TRBJ2-7; perhaps D is TRBD1 or TRBD2 (5 bases each). The V end was cut by 2 bases, the J end by 8 bases, with 7 bases between. Germline loops: CDR1 MNHEY, CDR2 SVGAGI. The CDR3 runs to 11 residues. CDR3 region: CASSYGGKQYF. For the CDR3, the DNA is TGTGCCAGCAGTTACGGGGGAAAGCAGTACTTC.

Only a few counts were recorded for this clone. V gene TRBV6-1 combines with J gene TRBJ2-7; 8 nucleotides agree with TRBD2. This CDR3 region has 15 residues. CDR1 is MNHNS, CDR2 SASEGT, per germline. Trimming at V came to 0 bases and at J to 4 bases, leaving 5 bases not matched to a gene. CDR3 residues: CASSEADGRVYEQYF. CDR3 coding DNA: TGTGCCAGCAGTGAAGCGGACGGGAGGGTGTACGAGCAGTACTTC.

The chain carries TRBV2 and TRBJ2-2, with D tentatively TRBD2 (6 bases). CDR1 and CDR2 from the germline V gene are SNHLY and FYNNEI. The CDR3 sequence is 16 residues long. Trimming cost V 6 bases and J 3 bases, with 17 bases left between them. The CDR3 DNA reads TGTGCCAGCAGCAGTCGACGGGAGTCGGACACCGGGGAGCTGTTTTTT. Protein product: CASSSRRESDTGELFF. The variable domain in full, with the rest retrieved from reference TRBV2 and TRBJ2-2, is EPEVTQTPSHQVTQMGQEVILRCVPISNHLYFYWYRQILGQKVEFLVSFYNNEISEKSEIFDDQFSVERPDGSNFTLKIRSTKLEDSAMYFCASSSRRESDTGELFFGEGSRLTVL.

V is TRBV7-2 and J is TRBJ1-2, with D unresolved. V was shortened by 5 bases and J by 0 bases, with 10 bases between the two germline ends. There are 14 residues in the CDR3. Germline V lookup: CDR1 SGHTA, CDR2 FQGNSA. The CDR3, as DNA: TGTGCCAGCAGCCCGGCCGGGGCTAACTATGGCTACACCTTC. This translates into CASSPAGANYGYTF.

The rearrangement links TRBV5-8 to TRBJ1-2, with unresolved D. Trimming pared 0 bases from V and 4 bases from J, leaving 7 bases between. The CDR3 has 13 amino acids. Germline CDR1 SGHTS, CDR2 YDEGEE. DNA of the CDR3: TGTGCCAGCAGCTTGGATAGTTCCTATGGCTACACCTTC. Translated, it gives CASSLDSSYGYTF. The entire variable domain, with the rest obtained from reference TRBV5-8 and TRBJ1-2, is as follows: EAGVTQSPTHLIKTRGQQATLRCSPISGHTSVYWYQQALGLGLQFLLWYDEGEERNRGNFPPRFSGRQFPNYSSELNVNALELEDSALYLCASSLDSSYGYTFGSGTRLTVV.

This rearrangement joins TRBV19 to TRBJ1-2; a possible D gene is TRBD1 (5 bases). With 6 bases removed from V and 8 bases from J, the gap between germline ends came to 19 bases. CDR3 size: 14 residues. Germline CDR1 is LNHDA and CDR2 is SQIVND (reference sequence). The CDR3 sequence: CASSRDLSEMGYTF. The CDR3 DNA reads as TGTGCCAGTAGCCGGGACCTTTCCGAAATGGGCTACACCTTC.